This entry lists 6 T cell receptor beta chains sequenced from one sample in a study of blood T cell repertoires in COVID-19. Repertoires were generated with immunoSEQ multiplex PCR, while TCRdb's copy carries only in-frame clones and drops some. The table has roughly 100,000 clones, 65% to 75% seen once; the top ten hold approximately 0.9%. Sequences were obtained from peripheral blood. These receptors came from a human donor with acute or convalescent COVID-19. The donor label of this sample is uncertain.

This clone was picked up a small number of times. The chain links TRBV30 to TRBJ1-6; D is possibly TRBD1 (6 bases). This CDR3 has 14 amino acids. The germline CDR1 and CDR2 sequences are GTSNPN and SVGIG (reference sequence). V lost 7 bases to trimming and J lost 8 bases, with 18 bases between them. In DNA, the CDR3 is TGTGCCTCGACATCAGGGGAAGTTTATTCACCCCTCCACTTT. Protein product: CASTSGEVYSPLHF.

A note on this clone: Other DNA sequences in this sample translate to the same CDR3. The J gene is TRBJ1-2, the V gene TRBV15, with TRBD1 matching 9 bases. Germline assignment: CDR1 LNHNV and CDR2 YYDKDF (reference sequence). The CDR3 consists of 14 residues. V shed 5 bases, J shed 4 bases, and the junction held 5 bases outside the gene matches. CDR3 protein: CATSAGQGRYGYTF. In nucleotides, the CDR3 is TGTGCCACCAGCGCAGGACAGGGGCGCTATGGCTACACCTTC.

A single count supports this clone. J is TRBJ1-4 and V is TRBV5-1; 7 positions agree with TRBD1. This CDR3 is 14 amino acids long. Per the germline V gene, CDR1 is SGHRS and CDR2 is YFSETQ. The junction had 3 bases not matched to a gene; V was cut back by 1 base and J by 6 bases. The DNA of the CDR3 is TGCGCCAGCAGCTTGACAGGGGACGATGAAAAACTGTTTTTT. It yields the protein CASSLTGDDEKLFF.

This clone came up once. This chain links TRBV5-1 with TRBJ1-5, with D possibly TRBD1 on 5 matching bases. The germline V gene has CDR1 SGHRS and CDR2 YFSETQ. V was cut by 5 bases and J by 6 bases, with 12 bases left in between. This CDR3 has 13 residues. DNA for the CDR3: TGCGCCAGCAGTCAGGACATCGGTCAGCCCCAGCATTTT. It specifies CASSQDIGQPQHF. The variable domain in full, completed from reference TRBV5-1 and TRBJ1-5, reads KAGVTQTPRYLIKTRGQQVTLSCSPISGHRSVSWYQQTPGQGLQFLFEYFSETQRNKGNFPGRFSGRQFSNSRSEMNVSTLELGDSALYLCASSQDIGQPQHFGDGTRLSIL.

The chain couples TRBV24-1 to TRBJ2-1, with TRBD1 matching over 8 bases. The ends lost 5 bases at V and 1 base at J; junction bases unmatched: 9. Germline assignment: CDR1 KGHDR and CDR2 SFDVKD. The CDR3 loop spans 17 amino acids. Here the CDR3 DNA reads TGTGCCACCAGTGGCTCAACAGGGGGTCCTTCCTACAATGAGCAGTTCTTC. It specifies CATSGSTGGPSYNEQFF.

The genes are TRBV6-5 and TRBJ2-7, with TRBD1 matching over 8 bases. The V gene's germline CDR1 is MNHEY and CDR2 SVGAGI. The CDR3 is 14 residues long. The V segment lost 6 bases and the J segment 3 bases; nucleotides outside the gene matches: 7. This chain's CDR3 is CASRLNRGSYEQYF. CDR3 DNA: TGTGCCAGCAGATTAAACAGGGGGAGCTACGAGCAGTACTTC.